The T cell receptor beta chain under discussion was sequenced for a study of OX40 agonist ivuxolimab in advanced cancers. For the study in its entirety: Ivuxolimab, which targeted the costimulatory receptor OX40 (CD134), was an agonistic, fully human IgG2 monoclonal antibody. Intravenous ivuxolimab was administered to patients every 2 weeks at six dose levels: 0.01, 0.1, 0.3, 1.5, 3 and 10 mg/kg. Of the roughly 53 patients in dose escalation, about 20 had hepatocellular carcinoma, some 15 had melanoma, 9 had renal cell carcinoma and 9 had head and neck cancer. In the dose-escalation cohort, more than 75% of patients were male, and the mean age was approximately 64 years, with a range of roughly 20 to 80. Patients were allowed to have had prior anti-PD-1, anti-PD-L1 or anti-CTLA-4 therapy, and 40% of the dose-escalation patients had previously received checkpoint inhibitors. Partial responses were achieved by three dose-escalation patients, of whom one had hepatocellular carcinoma and two had cutaneous melanoma. Peripheral TCRbeta sequencing was intended to test whether TCR sequence diversity was altered and clonal T-cell expansion was caused by ivuxolimab. The paper reports the monotherapy dose-escalation portion (N of about 54 patients) of the phase I ivuxolimab trial.

The trial excluded patients who had a history of autoimmune disease or who were on systemic immunosuppression. Peripheral blood for TCR sequencing was drawn from every dose cohort at baseline, at cycle 4 day 1 and at cycle 7 day 1. Samples came from an open-label, multicenter, first-in-human phase I dose-escalation trial of ivuxolimab. The trial enrolled adults with locally advanced or metastatic head and neck squamous cell, hepatocellular, melanoma or renal cell carcinoma. Before TCR sequencing, CD4+ and CD8+ T cells were separately sorted from peripheral blood. Genomic DNA was extracted from sorted cells for sequencing of the TCRbeta CDR3 region. The immunoSEQ Assay was used for sequencing of TCRbeta CDR3 regions. The table comes from immuneACCESS by way of TCRdb, which keeps in-frame sequences with V and J called. Part of the clones is missing from these tables; in studies checked, under half for an unresolved V gene and the rest for unknown reasons. This sample is represented by 30,000 to 40,000 clones; around 89% of them were singletons. 40% to 55% of the sample is taken by the ten largest.

In the case of this clone: What antigen it recognizes has not been identified. Per-nucleotide qualities are absent, and no much larger clonotype sits a single base away.

From cysteine to phenylalanine, the CDR3 is 14 amino acids long. Only the CDR3 part of the read is kept: 42 bases, read in frame from the first base. Per the germline V gene, MNHNS is the CDR1 and SASEGT is the CDR2. Deletion took 6 bases off V and 2 bases off J, with a span of 10 bases between the germline ends. Paper-wide results and their limitations: After ivuxolimab, more expanded clones were found on average in CD8+ T cells than in CD4+ T cells. Low levels of normalized T-cell clonal expansion were also seen in some nonresponding patients. In partial responders in the 0.1-3.0 mg/kg groups, normalized peripheral clonal expansion was found to be among the lowest, especially among CD8+ T cells. At doses of 0.1 to 3.0 mg/kg, clonal expansion of both CD4+ and CD8+ T cells in blood was seen between baseline and week 6. Which antigens the clonally expanded peripheral T cells were specific for was not determined.

The sequence derives from an adult with an advanced solid tumor such as melanoma, head and neck, liver or kidney cancer. The chain is assembled from TRBV6-1 and TRBJ2-2; the D gene lacks a confident call. Sample: CD4+ or CD8+ T cells sorted from blood, taken in a trial of the OX40 agonist ivuxolimab. The CDR3 region has the sequence CASSPLGNTGELFF. In nucleotide form, the sequence is TGTGCCAGCAGCCCCTTAGGAAACACCGGGGAGCTGTTTTTT.